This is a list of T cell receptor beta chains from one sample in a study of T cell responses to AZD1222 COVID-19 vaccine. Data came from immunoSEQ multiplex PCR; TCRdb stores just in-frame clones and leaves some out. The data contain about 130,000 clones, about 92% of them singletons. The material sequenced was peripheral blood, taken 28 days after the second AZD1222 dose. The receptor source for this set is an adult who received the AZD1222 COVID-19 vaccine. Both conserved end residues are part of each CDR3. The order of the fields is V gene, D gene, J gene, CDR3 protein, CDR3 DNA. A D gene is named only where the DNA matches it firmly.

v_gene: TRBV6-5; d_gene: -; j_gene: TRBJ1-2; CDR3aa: CASSYRSTGPYGYTF; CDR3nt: TGTGCCAGCAGTTATAGGTCTACCGGTCCCTATGGCTACACCTTC
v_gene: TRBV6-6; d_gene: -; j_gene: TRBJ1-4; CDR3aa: CASSLYGHPGTTTNEKLFF; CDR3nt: TGTGCCAGCAGTCTGTATGGACACCCGGGGACTACAACTAATGAAAAACTGTTTTTT
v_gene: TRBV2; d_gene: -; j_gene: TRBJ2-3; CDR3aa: CASRPTTTWGDTQYF; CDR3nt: TGTGCCAGCAGACCCACAACTACCTGGGGGGATACGCAGTATTTT
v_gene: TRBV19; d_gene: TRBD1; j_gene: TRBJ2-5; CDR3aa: CASSSWTGGRGETQYF; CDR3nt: TGTGCCAGTAGTTCCTGGACAGGGGGCCGAGGGGAGACCCAGTACTTC
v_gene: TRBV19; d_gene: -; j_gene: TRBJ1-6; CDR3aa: CASSIANSRNSPLHF; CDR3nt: TGTGCCAGTAGTATAGCCAACAGCAGAAATTCACCCCTCCACTTT
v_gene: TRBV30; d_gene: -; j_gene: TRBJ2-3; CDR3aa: CAWSVKRASTDTQYF; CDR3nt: TGTGCCTGGAGTGTAAAACGGGCTAGCACAGATACGCAGTATTTT
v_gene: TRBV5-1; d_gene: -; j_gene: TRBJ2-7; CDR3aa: CASSLEGSEQYF; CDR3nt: TGCGCCAGCAGCTTGGAGGGCAGCGAGCAGTACTTC
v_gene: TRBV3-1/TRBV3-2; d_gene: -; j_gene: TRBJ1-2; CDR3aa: CASSLGRQLYGYTF; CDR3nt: TGTGCCAGCAGTCTAGGTAGGCAGCTCTATGGCTACACCTTC
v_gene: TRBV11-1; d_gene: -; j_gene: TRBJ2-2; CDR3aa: CASSFVQGEAGELFF; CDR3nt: TGTGCCAGCAGCTTTGTCCAGGGGGAGGCCGGGGAGCTGTTTTTT
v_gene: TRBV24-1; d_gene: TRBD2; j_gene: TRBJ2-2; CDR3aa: CATSDRGLAGNTGELFF; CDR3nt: TGTGCCACCAGTGATCGCGGACTAGCGGGGAACACCGGGGAGCTGTTTTTT
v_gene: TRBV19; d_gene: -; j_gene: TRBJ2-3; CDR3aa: CASSTRRGSSVDFDPGLWDTQYF; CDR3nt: TGTGCCAGTAGTACCCGCAGAGGGTCTTCGGTGGATTTTGATCCCGGCTTGTGGGATACGCAGTATTTT
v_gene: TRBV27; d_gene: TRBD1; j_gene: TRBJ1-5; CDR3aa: CASSVKPGQRGINQPQHF; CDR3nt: TGTGCCAGCAGTGTAAAACCGGGACAGCGGGGGATCAATCAGCCCCAGCATTTT
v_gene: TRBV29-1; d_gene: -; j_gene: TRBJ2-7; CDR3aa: CSVSPTGGPYEQYF; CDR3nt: TGCAGCGTTTCCCCGACAGGAGGGCCCTACGAGCAGTACTTC
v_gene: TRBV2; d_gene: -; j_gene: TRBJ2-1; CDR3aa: CASKSGSSYNEQFF; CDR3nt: TGTGCCAGCAAATCAGGGAGCTCCTACAATGAGCAGTTCTTC
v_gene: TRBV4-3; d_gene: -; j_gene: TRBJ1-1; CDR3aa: CASSQVRTAYEAFF; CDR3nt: TGCGCCAGCAGCCAAGTTAGGACAGCTTACGAAGCTTTCTTT
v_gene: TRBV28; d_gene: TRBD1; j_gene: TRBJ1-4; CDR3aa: CASSSGQGAGFEKLFF; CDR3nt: TGTGCCAGCAGTTCCGGACAGGGGGCTGGGTTTGAAAAACTGTTTTTT
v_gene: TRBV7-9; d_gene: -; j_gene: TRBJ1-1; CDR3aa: CASSNYSPREAFF; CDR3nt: TGTGCCAGCAGCAATTACAGTCCAAGAGAAGCTTTCTTT
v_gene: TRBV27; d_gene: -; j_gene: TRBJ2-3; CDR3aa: CASSGPTSGNADTQYF; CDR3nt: TGTGCCAGCAGCGGGCCCACGTCCGGGAACGCAGATACGCAGTATTTT
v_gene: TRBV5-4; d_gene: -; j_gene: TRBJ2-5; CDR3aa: CASRANQETQYF; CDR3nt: TGTGCCAGCAGGGCGAATCAAGAGACCCAGTACTTC
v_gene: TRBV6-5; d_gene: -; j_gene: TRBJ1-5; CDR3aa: CASSYAGGPQHF; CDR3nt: TGTGCCAGCAGTTACGCCGGAGGGCCCCAGCATTTT
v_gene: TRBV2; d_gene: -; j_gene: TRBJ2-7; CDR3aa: CASSGGEPSYEQYF; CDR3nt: TGTGCCAGCAGTGGGGGTGAACCCTCCTACGAGCAGTACTTC
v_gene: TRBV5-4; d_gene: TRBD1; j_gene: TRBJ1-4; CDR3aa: CASSANRGFNEKLFF; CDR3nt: TGTGCCAGCAGCGCTAACAGGGGGTTTAATGAAAAACTGTTTTTT
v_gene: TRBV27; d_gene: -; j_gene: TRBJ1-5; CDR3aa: CASSLQGLGNQPQHF; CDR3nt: TGTGCCAGCAGTTTGCAGGGTCTAGGTAATCAGCCCCAGCATTTT
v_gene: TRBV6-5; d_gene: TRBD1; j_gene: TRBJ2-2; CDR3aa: CASTIRQGWSGELFF; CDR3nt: TGTGCCAGCACCATCCGACAGGGATGGTCCGGGGAGCTGTTTTTT
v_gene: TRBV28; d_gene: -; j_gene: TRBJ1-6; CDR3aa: CASSLGAGLYNSPLHF; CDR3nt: TGTGCCAGCAGTTTAGGGGCAGGTCTCTATAATTCACCCCTCCACTTT
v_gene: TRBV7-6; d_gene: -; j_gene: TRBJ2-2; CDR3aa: CASSLGSGSAGELFF; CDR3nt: TGTGCCAGCAGCTTAGGGTCAGGGTCGGCCGGGGAGCTGTTTTTT
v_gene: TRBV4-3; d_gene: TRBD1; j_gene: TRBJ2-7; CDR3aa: CASSPGQGAYEQYF; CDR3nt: TGCGCCAGCAGCCCGGGACAGGGGGCATACGAGCAGTACTTC
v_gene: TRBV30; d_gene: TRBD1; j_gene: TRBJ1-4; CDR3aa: CAWTTGTGVEKLFF; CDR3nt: TGTGCCTGGACAACCGGGACAGGGGTTGAAAAACTGTTTTTT
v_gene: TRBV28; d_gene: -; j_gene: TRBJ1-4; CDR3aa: CASSLTPAATNEKLFF; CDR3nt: TGTGCCAGCAGTTTGACCCCGGCGGCAACTAATGAAAAACTGTTTTTT
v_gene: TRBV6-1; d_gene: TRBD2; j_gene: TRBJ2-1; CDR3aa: CASSDLRLSGRPTYNEQFF; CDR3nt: TGTGCCAGCAGTGACCTCCGACTAAGCGGGAGGCCGACCTACAATGAGCAGTTCTTC
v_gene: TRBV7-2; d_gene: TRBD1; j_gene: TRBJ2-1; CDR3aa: CASSSDRGQGNEQFF; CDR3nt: TGTGCCAGCAGCTCGGACAGGGGGCAGGGGAATGAGCAGTTCTTC
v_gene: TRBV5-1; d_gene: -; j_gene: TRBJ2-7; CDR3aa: CASSSLRGDEQYF; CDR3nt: TGCGCCAGCAGCTCCCTTCGGGGTGACGAGCAGTACTTC
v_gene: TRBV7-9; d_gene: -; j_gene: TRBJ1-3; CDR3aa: CASSLDASSGNTIYF; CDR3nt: TGTGCCAGCAGCTTGGACGCCTCCTCTGGAAACACCATATATTTT
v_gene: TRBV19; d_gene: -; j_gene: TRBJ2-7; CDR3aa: CASILGSRKQYF; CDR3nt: TGTGCCAGTATTCTGGGGAGTCGCAAGCAGTACTTC
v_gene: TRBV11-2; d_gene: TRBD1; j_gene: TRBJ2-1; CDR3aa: CASSWGLGTGPPYNEQFF; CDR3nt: TGTGCCAGCAGCTGGGGACTGGGGACAGGGCCCCCCTACAATGAGCAGTTCTTC
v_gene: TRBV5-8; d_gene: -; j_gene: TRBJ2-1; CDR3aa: CASSSGVAFWEQFF; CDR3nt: TGTGCCAGCAGCTCCGGGGTAGCGTTTTGGGAGCAGTTCTTC
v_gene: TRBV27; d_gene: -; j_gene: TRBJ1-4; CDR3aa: CASSPTPGPEKLFF; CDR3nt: TGTGCCAGCAGTCCCACCCCGGGTCCTGAAAAACTGTTTTTT
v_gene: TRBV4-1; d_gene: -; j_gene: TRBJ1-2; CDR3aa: CASSPGYGYTF; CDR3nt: TGCGCCAGCAGCCCCGGTTATGGCTACACCTTC
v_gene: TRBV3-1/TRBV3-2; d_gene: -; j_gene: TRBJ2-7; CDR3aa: CASSQLGRGEQYF; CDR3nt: TGTGCCAGCAGCCAACTGGGAAGGGGCGAGCAGTACTTC
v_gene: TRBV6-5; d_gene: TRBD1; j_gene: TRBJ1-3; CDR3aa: CASSFDREGNTIYF; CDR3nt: TGTGCCAGCAGTTTCGACAGGGAAGGAAACACCATATATTTT
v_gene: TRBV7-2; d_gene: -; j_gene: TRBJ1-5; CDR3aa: CASSLEKSQPQHF; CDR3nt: TGTGCCAGCAGCTTAGAGAAGAGTCAGCCCCAGCATTTT
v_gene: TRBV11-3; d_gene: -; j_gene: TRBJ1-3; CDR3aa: CASSLDGRNGNTIYF; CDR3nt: TGTGCCAGCAGCTTAGACGGACGGAATGGAAACACCATATATTTT
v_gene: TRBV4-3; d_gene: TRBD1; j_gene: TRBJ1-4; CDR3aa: CASSLGGQGVLSNEKLFF; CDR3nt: TGCGCCAGCAGCCTGGGGGGACAGGGGGTACTCAGTAATGAAAAACTGTTTTTT
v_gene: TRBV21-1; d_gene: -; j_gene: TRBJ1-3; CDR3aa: CASSKGQGEFVSGNTIYF; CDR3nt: TGTGCCAGCAGCAAAGGACAGGGGGAATTTGTCTCTGGAAACACCATATATTTT
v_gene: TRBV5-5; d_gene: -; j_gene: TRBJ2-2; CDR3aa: CASSLATGELFF; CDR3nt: TGTGCCAGCAGCTTGGCTACCGGGGAGCTGTTTTTT
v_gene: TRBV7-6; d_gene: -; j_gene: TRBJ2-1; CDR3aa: CASSRTDSYNEQFF; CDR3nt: TGTGCCAGCAGCAGGACCGACTCCTACAATGAGCAGTTCTTC
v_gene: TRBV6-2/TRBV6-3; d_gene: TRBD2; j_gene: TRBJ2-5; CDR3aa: CASSYYLAGGVETQYF; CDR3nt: TGTGCCAGCAGTTACTATCTAGCGGGAGGGGTGGAGACCCAGTACTTC
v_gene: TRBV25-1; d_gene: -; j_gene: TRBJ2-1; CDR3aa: CASSDSSTLNEQFF; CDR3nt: TGTGCCAGCAGTGACTCCTCTACCCTCAATGAGCAGTTCTTC